This TCR beta chain derives from a study of control samples from healthy donors and cancer patients. Libraries were prepared by immunoSEQ multiplex PCR; TCRdb keeps only in-frame clonotypes and omits some of them. Found here are under 130,000 clones, around 89% of them singletons; the top ten hold under 20%. This TCR came from a man aged 60 to 75 with lung cancer. Sequenced material: PBMCs.

The DNA of the CDR3 is TGTGCCAGCAGCTTATCTGGGACTGGTGGTGCAGGAGCTTTCTTT. This translates into CASSLSGTGGAGAFF. V usage is TRBV7-2 and J usage is TRBJ1-1; the D gene is possibly TRBD1 (5 bases). Looked up from germline, CDR1 is SGHTA and CDR2 is FQGNSA. Trimming stripped 2 bases from V and 10 bases from J, with 20 bases between. This CDR3 region has 15 residues.